These 13 T cell receptor beta chains were all obtained from the same sample, sequenced in a study of shared clonotypes between healthy human individuals. Assay used: immunoSEQ multiplex PCR; TCRdb lists only in-frame clones, some missing. The table lists approximately 440,000 clones, 70% to 80% of them singletons. Sequencing was performed on PBMCs. The receptors were gathered from a woman aged 35 to 49 in good health. Some clones in this sample may be carry-over from other donors' samples.

The chain uses TRBV5-4 and TRBJ2-1, with TRBD2 matching over 9 bases. CDR3 size: 16 residues. V gave up 0 bases and J gave up 8 bases; unmatched junction bases: 9. Looked up from germline, CDR1 is SGHNT and CDR2 is YYREEE (reference sequence). The CDR3 sequence is CASSLELAGEGDEQFF. DNA of the CDR3: TGTGCCAGCAGCTTGGAATTAGCGGGAGAAGGGGATGAGCAGTTCTTC.

Note on this clone: A far larger clone lies a single base away; this is likely a read error. The sample has other DNA sequences that encode this CDR3 too. Written as DNA, the CDR3 is TGCGCCAGCAGCTTATTGCGGGCAGGGCAAAATGAAAAACTGTTTTTT. It is translated as CASSLLRAGQNEKLFF. The chain couples TRBV5-1 to TRBJ1-4, with D perhaps matching TRBD1 (5 bases). V was pared by 2 bases and J by 5 bases, with 16 bases between. Germline V gives CDR1 SGHRS, CDR2 YFSETQ. The CDR3 length is 16 residues. The full variable domain, its missing parts supplied by reference TRBV5-1 and TRBJ1-4, is KAGVTQTPRYLIKTRGQQVTLSCSPISGHRSVSWYQQTPGQGLQFLFEYFSETQRNKGNFPGRFSGRQFSNSRSEMNVSTLELGDSALYLCASSLLRAGQNEKLFFGSGTQLSVL.

A note on this clone: A far larger clone is just one base off, so this is likely a read error. V gene TRBV30 combines with J gene TRBJ1-5; possible D gene TRBD1, 5 bases. The germline V gene has CDR1 GTSNPN and CDR2 SVGIG (reference sequence). Trimming stripped 8 bases from V and 3 bases from J, with 14 bases between. The CDR3 contains 13 residues. The CDR3 here is CARADSFNQPQHF. The CDR3 bases are TGTGCCCGGGCAGACAGTTTCAATCAGCCCCAGCATTTT.

The J gene is TRBJ2-3, the V gene TRBV5-1; maybe TRBD1 (5 bases). V was shortened by 0 bases and J by 0 bases, with 11 bases between the two germline ends. Germline values: CDR1 SGHRS, CDR2 YFSETQ. The CDR3 contains 16 residues. Written as DNA, the CDR3 is TGCGCCAGCAGCTTGGTTGGGGCCGTCAGCACAGATACGCAGTATTTT. It is translated as CASSLVGAVSTDTQYF. Using reference TRBV5-1 and TRBJ2-3 for the parts outside the CDR3, the full variable domain is KAGVTQTPRYLIKTRGQQVTLSCSPISGHRSVSWYQQTPGQGLQFLFEYFSETQRNKGNFPGRFSGRQFSNSRSEMNVSTLELGDSALYLCASSLVGAVSTDTQYFGPGTRLTVL.

The genes are TRBV5-1 and TRBJ2-3; D possibly uses TRBD1 or TRBD2 (5 bases each). V was clipped by 0 bases and J by 1 base, with 12 bases between them. This CDR3 has 16 residues. Germline V lookup: CDR1 SGHRS, CDR2 YFSETQ. This chain's CDR3 is CASSLDGTSRTDTQYF. The CDR3, as DNA: TGCGCCAGCAGCTTGGACGGGACGTCCCGCACAGATACGCAGTATTTT.

This clone was picked up many times. The gene calls are TRBV7-9 and TRBJ2-1, with 14 bases matching TRBD2. V lost 3 bases to trimming and J lost 7 bases; unmatched junction nucleotides: 2. The CDR3 is 15 amino acids. Germline V gene sequence: CDR1 SEHNR, CDR2 FQNEAQ (reference sequence). The CDR3 DNA sequence: TGTGCCAGCAGCTTCCGGACTAGCGGGAGGAATGAGCAGTTCTTC. Residues: CASSFRTSGRNEQFF.

For this clone: A far larger clone differs by one base, so this is likely a read error. The V call is TRBV5-1, the J call TRBJ2-2; D possibly corresponds to TRBD2 (6 bases). The CDR3 contains 14 residues. CDR1 is SGHRS, CDR2 YFSETQ, per germline. The CDR3 nucleotides read TGCGCCAGCAGCCCCTTTGGCGGTGGCGGGGAGCCGTTTTTT. Translated: CASSPFGGGGEPFF. Looking up the rest from reference TRBV5-1 and TRBJ2-2 gives the full variable domain: KAGVTQTPRYLIKTRGQQVTLSCSPISGHRSVSWYQQTPGQGLQFLFEYFSETQRNKGNFPGRFSGRQFSNSRSEMNVSTLELGDSALYLCASSPFGGGGEPFFGEGSRLTVL.

This rearrangement joins TRBV7-9 to TRBJ1-1; no clear D gene. Trimming pared 5 bases from V and 5 bases from J, leaving 15 bases between. Looked up from germline, CDR1 is SEHNR and CDR2 is FQNEAQ (reference sequence). This CDR3 contains 14 residues. CDR3 bases: TGTGCCAGCAGCAAAAACACCCTGGGGACTGAAGCTTTCTTT. This encodes CASSKNTLGTEAFF. Combining the CDR3 with reference TRBV7-9 and TRBJ1-1 gives the whole variable domain DTGVSQNPRHKITKRGQNVTFRCDPISEHNRLYWYRQTLGQGPEFLTYFQNEAQLEKSRLLSDRFSAERPKGSFSTLEIQRTEQGDSAMYLCASSKNTLGTEAFFGQGTRLTVV.

In this sample, this clone turned up many times. The chain is built from TRBV6-1 and TRBJ2-7, with D possibly being TRBD1 (6 bases). This CDR3 has 15 amino acids. The V gene lost 3 bases and the J gene lost 7 bases, with 19 bases spanning the gap. Germline CDR1 is MNHNS and CDR2 is SASEGT. This chain's CDR3 is CASSEGAGDGGEQYF. In DNA form, the CDR3 reads TGTGCCAGCAGTGAGGGGGCAGGGGATGGGGGTGAGCAGTACTTC.

The chain employs TRBV18 and TRBJ1-3; 8 bases line up with TRBD1. Trimming removed 3 bases from V and 1 base from J; junction bases left unmatched: 8. CDR1 and CDR2 from the germline V gene are KGHSH and LQKENI. CDR3 length: 17 residues. The CDR3 protein is CASSPQAYRGSGNTIYF. CDR3 in DNA: TGTGCCAGCTCACCGCAAGCTTACAGGGGGTCTGGAAACACCATATATTTT.

J is TRBJ2-7 and V is TRBV6-6, with D perhaps matching TRBD1 (6 bases). Germline V gives CDR1 MNHNY, CDR2 SVGAGI (reference sequence). V was shortened by 6 bases and J by 0 bases, with 12 bases between the two germline ends. The CDR3 runs to 14 residues. In nucleotides, the CDR3 is TGTGCCAGCAGAAGGACAGCGCTCTCCTACGAGCAGTACTTC. Protein: CASRRTALSYEQYF.

V gene TRBV5-1 combines with J gene TRBJ2-7; D might be TRBD1 or TRBD2, each matching 5 bases. There are 15 residues in the CDR3. Trimming pared 2 bases from V and 2 bases from J, leaving 14 bases between. Germline loops: CDR1 SGHRS, CDR2 YFSETQ. CDR3 bases: TGCGCCAGCAGCTTTGGGCGGGTGGACACCTACGAGCAGTACTTC. It codes for CASSFGRVDTYEQYF.

This clone has only a few counts. This rearrangement joins TRBV10-2 to TRBJ2-7; TRBD1 matches 9 bases. CDR3 length: 13 amino acids. Trimming took 4 bases from V and 3 from J; bases not matched to a gene: 1. The germline CDR1 and CDR2 sequences are WSHSY and SAAADI. CDR3 sequence: CASSGDRVYEQYF. In nucleotides, the CDR3 is TGCGCCAGCAGTGGGGACAGGGTCTACGAGCAGTACTTC.